This TCR beta chain derives from a study of T cells in Graves' hyperthyroidism and ophthalmopathy. RNA transcripts were the template for amplifying TCR beta CDR3 regions. HTBI primers were employed in a first-round RT-PCR of the TCR CDR3. TCRdb re-analysed the multiplex PCR reads in MiXCR, keeping a single row per CDR3 protein. The sample holds about 350,000 distinct CDR3 sequences, approximately 15% seen once. This clonotype was seen only a few times. Patients aged 18 to 65 had newly diagnosed hyperthyroidism lasting under 2 months. Trimming left V 9 bases short and J 3 bases short, with 18 bases between. This CDR3 comprises 14 residues. CDR1 and CDR2 (germline): MNHEY, SMNVEV (reference sequence).

This sequence joins TRBV27 and TRBJ2-7; TRBD2 might be the D (6 bases). Sequencing input: blood. This sequence was found in a woman aged 25 to 39 with Graves' hyperthyroidism. The DNA of the CDR3 is TGTGCCAGTTACTGGGACTTACCGGTCTACGAGCAGTACTTC. It translates to CASYWDLPVYEQYF.